The 16 T cell receptor beta chains given below trace back to one sample, sequenced in a study of blood T cell repertoires in COVID-19. The data were produced by immunoSEQ multiplex PCR, yet TCRdb's version contains in-frame clones alone and is incomplete. Of over 100,000 clones listed, more than 75% are singletons. The sequencing input was peripheral blood. These receptors were taken from a man in his forties or fifties with acute or convalescent COVID-19.

This clone is a singleton in its sample. V is TRBV3-1 (or the pseudogene TRBV3-2) and J is TRBJ2-2; D might be TRBD2 (5 bases). V lost 4 bases and J 1 base, leaving 7 bases between the germline ends. Per germline, CDR1 LGHDT and CDR2 YNNKEL (reference sequence). This CDR3 spans 14 amino acids. The CDR3 nucleotides are TGTGCCAGCAGCCTACGGGGGAACACCGGGGAGCTGTTTTTT. As protein: CASSLRGNTGELFF.

This chain joins TRBV10-3 and TRBJ2-3; no clear D gene. CDR3 length: 13 residues. CDR1 and CDR2 (germline): ENHRY, SYGVKD. V lost 6 bases to trimming and J lost 6 bases, with 13 bases between them. CDR3 amino acids: CAISSSSADTQYF. Written as DNA, the CDR3 is TGTGCCATCAGCTCGTCGAGCGCGGATACGCAGTATTTT.

V and J are TRBV6-6 and TRBJ2-7; 7 nucleotides match TRBD2. V was clipped by 8 bases and J by 3 bases; unmatched bases: 10. This CDR3 contains 14 residues. Germline CDR1 MNHNY, CDR2 SVGAGI (reference sequence). CDR3 sequence: CASGGGIGNYEQYF. The CDR3 nucleotides read TGTGCCAGCGGGGGGGGTATAGGTAACTACGAGCAGTACTTC.

The chain links TRBV24-1 to TRBJ2-1, with TRBD1 matching 8 bases. Germline CDR1 is KGHDR and CDR2 is SFDVKD. Germline trimming cut 3 bases from V and 7 bases from J; bases unmatched to any gene: 7. The CDR3 sequence is 15 residues long. The CDR3 DNA is TGTGCCACCAGTGATCACCGGACAGGGCGGAATGAGCAGTTCTTC. Its protein product is CATSDHRTGRNEQFF.

This chain uses TRBV24-1 with TRBJ2-3; 7 bases are shared with TRBD2. V was clipped by 4 bases and J by 4 bases; unmatched bases: 7. The CDR3 contains 15 residues. Per germline, CDR1 KGHDR and CDR2 SFDVKD. The CDR3 nucleotides read TGTGCCACCAGTGAAACCGGGACTAAAGCAGATACGCAGTATTTT. Translated: CATSETGTKADTQYF.

The V call is TRBV10-3, the J call TRBJ1-2, with TRBD1 matching 7 bases. Per germline, CDR1 ENHRY and CDR2 SYGVKD. This CDR3 contains 13 residues. Germline trimming cut 5 bases from V and 4 bases from J; bases unmatched to any gene: 4. The CDR3 nucleotides read TGTGCCATCAGTACCCGACAGGGCTATGGCTACACCTTC. It specifies CAISTRQGYGYTF.

The chain employs TRBV5-1 and TRBJ1-5; the D gene is possibly TRBD1 (6 bases). In germline, CDR1 is SGHRS, CDR2 YFSETQ. Trimming cost V 0 bases and J 4 bases, with 11 bases left between them. The CDR3 extends over 15 amino acids. This CDR3 reads CASSLVPGENQPQHF. The CDR3 coding sequence is TGCGCCAGCAGCTTGGTGCCAGGGGAGAATCAGCCCCAGCATTTT.

J is TRBJ1-2 and V is TRBV28, with 10 positions matching TRBD1. This CDR3 contains 18 residues. The V gene's germline CDR1 is MDHEN and CDR2 SYDVKM. J gave up 3 bases and V 4 bases, and 14 bases lay outside the gene matches. As DNA, the CDR3 is TGTGCCAGCAGTTCACCCCGGACAGGGGGTTATCGGGACTATGGCTACACCTTC. Amino acids: CASSSPRTGGYRDYGYTF.

This clone was counted a single time. The chain has TRBV7-8 and TRBJ2-3; no firm D call. V was cut by 4 bases and J by 5 bases, with 7 bases left in between. CDR3 length equals 12 residues. Germline V lookup: CDR1 SGHVS, CDR2 FQNEAQ. The CDR3 protein is CASSYRKDTQYF. The DNA of the CDR3 is TGTGCCAGCAGCTACAGAAAAGATACGCAGTATTTT.

The rearrangement links TRBV19 to TRBJ1-1; no reliable D call. Per the germline V gene, CDR1 is LNHDA and CDR2 is SQIVND (reference sequence). The V and J ends lost 4 bases and 5 bases respectively, with 17 bases between them. This CDR3 contains 15 residues. CDR3 DNA sequence: TGTGCCAGTAGTACCCTGTGGAGGGCCGAAACTGAAGCTTTCTTT. It is translated as CASSTLWRAETEAFF.

The CDR3 spells CASTRDRTTSGGPGELFF. The CDR3 DNA reads TGTGCCAGTACCCGGGACCGAACGACTAGCGGGGGACCCGGGGAGCTGTTTTTT. The chain recombines TRBV19 with TRBJ2-2; 12 nucleotides agree with TRBD2. The V gene's germline CDR1 is LNHDA and CDR2 SQIVND (reference sequence). V was clipped by 7 bases and J by 6 bases; unmatched bases: 15. The CDR3 length is 18 residues.

This clone was seen a single time. This sequence joins TRBV7-3 and TRBJ2-1, with 7 bases that match TRBD1. The CDR3 length is 12 residues. Trimming at V came to 5 bases and at J to 10 bases, leaving 5 bases not matched to a gene. Germline lookup yields CDR1 SGHTA and CDR2 FQGTGA. CDR3 amino acids: CASSPGTAEQFF. In DNA form, the CDR3 reads TGTGCCAGCAGCCCGGGGACAGCCGAGCAGTTCTTC.

The CDR3 DNA follows: TGCAGCGTAGAGGGCCCTGCGGGTGAGCAGTACTTC. Encoded protein: CSVEGPAGEQYF. The rearrangement joins TRBV29-1 to TRBJ2-7, with D maybe TRBD2 (5 bases). CDR1 is SQVTM, CDR2 ANQGSEA, per germline. Trimming left V 6 bases short and J 7 bases short, with 16 bases between. The CDR3 is 12 amino acids.

In DNA, the CDR3 is TGTGCCAGCAGCACTGCCTCGGTTCCTCAAGAGACCCAGTACTTC. Protein product: CASSTASVPQETQYF. The V gene is TRBV21-1, the J gene TRBJ2-5; the table's TRBD2 call for D was not verified on the DNA. TRBV21-1 represents a pseudogene. This CDR3 is built from 15 residues.

This sequence joins TRBV10-1 and TRBJ2-1, with a tentative D call TRBD2 (5 bases). Per the germline V gene, CDR1 is WNHNN and CDR2 is SYGVQD (reference sequence). This CDR3 is built from 13 residues. V shed 3 bases and J shed 9 bases, with 12 bases lying between them. The DNA of the CDR3 is TGCGCCAGCAGTGAATTACTAGTGGGTGAGCAGTTCTTC. Translated: CASSELLVGEQFF.

The V call is TRBV6-5, the J call TRBJ1-3, with TRBD1 matching over 10 bases. Germline V lookup: CDR1 MNHEY, CDR2 SVGAGI. This CDR3 has 14 residues. The V and J ends lost 8 bases and 2 bases, in that order; junction bases with no gene match: 3. DNA for the CDR3: TGTGCCAGCCGCGGGACAGGGGCTGGAAACACCATATATTTT. Translating gives CASRGTGAGNTIYF.